This T cell receptor (beta chain) appears in the sequencing data of a study of blood T cell repertoires in COVID-19. From germline, CDR1 is MNHEY and CDR2 SMNVEV (reference sequence). The CDR3 length is 14 residues. The V and J ends lost 5 bases and 4 bases, in that order; junction bases with no gene match: 5. The data were produced by immunoSEQ multiplex PCR, yet TCRdb's version contains in-frame clones alone and is incomplete. The table includes approximately 160,000 clones, roughly 71% detected once. The gene calls are TRBV27 and TRBJ1-5, with TRBD1 identical over 7 bases. The sequenced sample consisted of peripheral blood. This receptor was taken from a woman older than 75 with acute or convalescent COVID-19. As DNA, the CDR3 is TGTGCCAGCAGTAGGACAGGTAAAAATCAGCCCCAGCATTTT. It specifies CASSRTGKNQPQHF.